One and the same sample provided the 21 T cell receptor beta chains below, sequenced in a study of blood T cell repertoires in COVID-19. Profiling relied on immunoSEQ multiplex PCR, and the TCRdb table lists in-frame clones only, not all of them. The sample gives 68,000 or so clones, approximately 90% of which show up once; less than 3% is in the top ten. Sequences were obtained from peripheral blood. The receptors were gathered from a man aged 65-85 years with active or convalescent COVID-19.

The V call is TRBV18, the J call TRBJ1-2; TRBD1 agrees at 7 bases. This CDR3 spans 15 amino acids. Trimming at V came to 2 bases and at J to 4 bases, leaving 7 bases not matched to a gene. Germline CDR1 and CDR2: KGHSH and LQKENI. The CDR3 loop reads CASSPEMTGPYGYTF. In DNA, the CDR3 is TGTGCCAGCTCACCAGAGATGACAGGGCCCTATGGCTACACCTTC.

The CDR3 sequence is CASSTQGARNTGELFF. CDR3 nucleotides: TGTGCCAGTAGTACTCAGGGGGCCCGGAACACCGGGGAGCTGTTTTTT. V usage is TRBV19 and J usage is TRBJ2-2; TRBD1 aligns across 8 bases. In germline, CDR1 is LNHDA, CDR2 SQIVND (reference sequence). V dropped 4 bases and J dropped 1; count of bases not matched to a gene: 5. This CDR3 has 16 amino acids.

The chain joins TRBV7-2 to TRBJ2-7; no clear D gene. The ends were cut back, 2 bases at V and 0 bases at J, with 8 bases in the middle. Per germline, CDR1 SGHTA and CDR2 FQGNSA. The CDR3 has 14 amino acids. The CDR3 DNA is TGTGCCAGCAGCTTAAGCCCAAGCTCCTACGAGCAGTACTTC. It translates to CASSLSPSSYEQYF.

The V and J genes are TRBV11-2 and TRBJ2-5, with 9 bases that match TRBD2. Trimming took 1 base from V and 2 from J; bases not matched to a gene: 5. In germline, CDR1 is SGHAT, CDR2 FQNNGV. The CDR3 covers 16 residues. The CDR3 region is CASSLGFSGGQETQYF. CDR3 nucleotide sequence: TGTGCCAGCAGCTTAGGGTTTAGCGGGGGTCAAGAGACCCAGTACTTC.

The rearrangement joins TRBV2 to TRBJ2-7; TRBD2 might be the D (5 bases). The ends were cut back, 4 bases at V and 6 bases at J, with 10 bases in the middle. The CDR3 totals 12 residues. Germline lookup yields CDR1 SNHLY and CDR2 FYNNEI. The CDR3 region has the DNA TGTGCCAGCAGTGGCCAGAGGGTCGAGCAGTACTTC. This codes for CASSGQRVEQYF. Combining the CDR3 with reference TRBV2 and TRBJ2-7 gives the whole variable domain EPEVTQTPSHQVTQMGQEVILRCVPISNHLYFYWYRQILGQKVEFLVSFYNNEISEKSEIFDDQFSVERPDGSNFTLKIRSTKLEDSAMYFCASSGQRVEQYFGPGTRLTVT.

This chain connects TRBV2 to TRBJ1-2; unclear D gene. Trimming stripped 5 bases from V and 0 bases from J, with 10 bases between. This CDR3 region has 14 residues. In germline, CDR1 is SNHLY, CDR2 FYNNEI. DNA for the CDR3: TGTGCCAGCAGTCCTACTGATTCTAACTATGGCTACACCTTC. Its protein is CASSPTDSNYGYTF.

The chain is built from TRBV10-3 and TRBJ1-2, with a weak D call TRBD1 (5 bases). V was pared by 0 bases and J by 2 bases, with 10 bases between. This CDR3 has 15 amino acids. CDR1 is ENHRY and CDR2 is SYGVKD in the germline V gene. The CDR3 here is CAISESGGSNYGYTF. The CDR3 DNA follows: TGTGCCATCAGTGAGTCTGGGGGGTCGAACTATGGCTACACCTTC.

The rearrangement uses TRBV5-6 and TRBJ1-4; 7 bases match TRBD1. V lost 4 bases to trimming and J lost 8 bases; unmatched junction nucleotides: 8. CDR1 and CDR2 (germline): SGHDT, YYEEEE. This CDR3 is built from 14 residues. The CDR3 DNA is TGTGCCAGCAGCCGGTGGGGACAGTACGAAAAACTGTTTTTT. This gives the protein CASSRWGQYEKLFF. Using reference TRBV5-6 and TRBJ1-4 for the parts outside the CDR3, the full variable domain is DAGVTQSPTHLIKTRGQQVTLRCSPKSGHDTVSWYQQALGQGPQFIFQYYEEEERQRGNFPDRFSGHQFPNYSSELNVNALLLGDSALYLCASSRWGQYEKLFFGSGTQLSVL.

The genes are TRBV6-5 and TRBJ1-2; D unresolved. CDR3 length equals 14 residues. Germline V gene sequence: CDR1 MNHEY, CDR2 SVGAGI. The V end was cut by 5 bases, the J end by 7 bases, with 17 bases between. In DNA, the CDR3 is TGTGCCAGCAGTCAATCGTGGACTTCACCTGGCTACACCTTC. Its translation: CASSQSWTSPGYTF.

This clone has more than one count but fewer than ten. The genes are TRBV6-5 and TRBJ2-5, with 11 bases that match TRBD1. The V segment lost 2 bases and the J segment 4 bases; nucleotides outside the gene matches: 6. The CDR3 spans 16 residues. Germline assignment: CDR1 MNHEY and CDR2 SVGAGI. The CDR3 sequence: CASSYASGTGGETQYF. The CDR3 nucleotides are TGTGCCAGCAGTTACGCCTCCGGGACAGGGGGAGAGACCCAGTACTTC.

The chain couples TRBV2 to TRBJ2-1, with TRBD2 matching 14 bases. CDR3 size: 14 residues. The germline V gene has CDR1 SNHLY and CDR2 FYNNEI. V shed 4 bases, J shed 10 bases, and the junction held 3 bases outside the gene matches. CDR3 DNA: TGTGCCAGCAGTGTAGGGACTAGCGGGAGAGAGCAGTTCTTC. Translation gives CASSVGTSGREQFF.

CDR3 region: CASSIDEGGLPYSGNTIYF. CDR3 DNA sequence: TGTGCCAGTAGTATAGATGAAGGGGGCCTTCCCTACTCTGGAAACACCATATATTTT. This sequence joins TRBV19 and TRBJ1-3, with 7 bases identical to TRBD1. The V and J ends lost 0 bases and 0 bases, in that order; junction bases with no gene match: 11. Germline V lookup: CDR1 LNHDA, CDR2 SQIVND (reference sequence). The CDR3 totals 19 residues.

CDR3 DNA: TGTGCCAGCAGTCGTATTGGACTAGCGGGAGGTGTCGCCTACAATGAGCAGTTCTTC. Amino acid sequence: CASSRIGLAGGVAYNEQFF. The J gene is TRBJ2-1, the V gene TRBV7-9; 14 positions match TRBD2. From germline, CDR1 is SEHNR and CDR2 FQNEAQ (reference sequence). This CDR3 is built from 19 residues. J was trimmed by 2 bases and V by 6 bases; bases with no gene match: 12.

V usage is TRBV2 and J usage is TRBJ2-2, with D maybe TRBD1 (6 bases). This CDR3 contains 18 residues. Deletions cut 1 base from V and 4 bases from J, with 19 bases between. CDR1 SNHLY and CDR2 FYNNEI come from the germline V gene. The CDR3 DNA follows: TGTGCCAGCAGTGAAGAAGTAATAGGGGGAAAGCCCACCGGGGAGCTGTTTTTT. Protein sequence: CASSEEVIGGKPTGELFF.

This clone showed up just a few times. This rearrangement joins TRBV3-1 (or the pseudogene TRBV3-2) to TRBJ1-1, with D possibly TRBD1 on 6 matching bases. This CDR3 has 14 residues. V was trimmed by 1 base and J by 4 bases, leaving 10 bases between them. Germline CDR1 is LGHDT and CDR2 is YNNKEL (reference sequence). The CDR3 DNA follows: TGTGCCAGCAGCCAAGCGGGGGGCGGCACTGAAGCTTTCTTT. It encodes CASSQAGGGTEAFF.

J is TRBJ1-5 and V is TRBV7-9; D perhaps matches TRBD1 (5 bases). V lost 4 bases to trimming and J lost 3 bases, with 10 bases between them. Germline CDR1 and CDR2: SEHNR and FQNEAQ (reference sequence). The CDR3 loop spans 14 amino acids. DNA for the CDR3: TGTGCCAGCAGCTCCGACAGAACCAATCAGCCCCAGCATTTT. It is translated as CASSSDRTNQPQHF.

The V gene is TRBV3-1 (or the pseudogene TRBV3-2), the J gene TRBJ1-2; D gene unclear. The V end lost 1 base, the J end lost 0 bases, and 9 bases lay between the germline ends. Germline CDR1 is LGHDT and CDR2 is YNNKEL (reference sequence). The CDR3 is 15 residues long. The CDR3 DNA reads as TGTGCCAGCAGCCAAGGGCCGAATACTAACTATGGCTACACCTTC. Protein: CASSQGPNTNYGYTF.

The chain combines TRBV19 with TRBJ1-2; 8 nucleotides align to TRBD1. The trim removed 3 bases at V and 4 bases at J, leaving 1 base unmatched. This CDR3 contains 13 residues. CDR1 and CDR2 from the germline V gene are LNHDA and SQIVND (reference sequence). The CDR3 coding sequence is TGTGCCAGTAGTATCACAGGGGGCTATGGCTACACCTTC. Protein: CASSITGGYGYTF.

This rearrangement joins TRBV23-1 to TRBJ1-3; tentative D call: TRBD1 (6 bases). TRBV23-1 is recorded as an ORF, its role being uncertain. V was clipped by 4 bases and J by 4 bases, with 8 bases between them. CDR3 length: 13 amino acids. The CDR3 here is CASSPGQGNTIYF. CDR3 in DNA: TGCGCCAGCAGTCCAGGACAGGGAAACACCATATATTTT.

The chain employs TRBV19 and TRBJ2-1; TRBD1 might be the D (5 bases). V was trimmed by 3 bases and J by 1 base, leaving 10 bases between them. The germline V gene encodes CDR1 LNHDA and CDR2 SQIVND (reference sequence). The CDR3 is 15 residues long. The CDR3 loop reads CASSIMGLSYNEQFF. CDR3 coding DNA: TGTGCCAGTAGTATTATGGGGCTTTCCTACAATGAGCAGTTCTTC.

The CDR3 DNA reads as TGTGCCAGTACCCCGACAGGGCAGGCAGATACGCAGTATTTT. As protein: CASTPTGQADTQYF. The genes are TRBV19 and TRBJ2-3, with 7 bases identical to TRBD1. Per germline, CDR1 LNHDA and CDR2 SQIVND (reference sequence). V was pared by 7 bases and J by 4 bases, with 8 bases of the junction left unmatched. The CDR3 sequence is 14 residues long.